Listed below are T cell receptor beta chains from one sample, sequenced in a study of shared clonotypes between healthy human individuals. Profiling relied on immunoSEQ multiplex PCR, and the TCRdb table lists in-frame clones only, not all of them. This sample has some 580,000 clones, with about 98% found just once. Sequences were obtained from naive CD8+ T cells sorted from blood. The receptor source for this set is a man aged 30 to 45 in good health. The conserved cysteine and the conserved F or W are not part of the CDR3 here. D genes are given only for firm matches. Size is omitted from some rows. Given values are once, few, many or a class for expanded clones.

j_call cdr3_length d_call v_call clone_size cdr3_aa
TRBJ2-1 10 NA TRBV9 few ASSVAGNEQF
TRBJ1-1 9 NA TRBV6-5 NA ARGHGLKAF
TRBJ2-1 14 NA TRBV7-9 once ASSSLPTGWDNEQF
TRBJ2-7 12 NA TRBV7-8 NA ASSPFEGSYEQY
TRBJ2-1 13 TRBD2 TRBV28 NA ASTLTSGRYNEQF
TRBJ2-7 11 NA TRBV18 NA ASFRDSSWEQY
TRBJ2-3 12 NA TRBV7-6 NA ASSLGGGADTQY
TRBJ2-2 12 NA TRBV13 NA ATKYEGNTGELF
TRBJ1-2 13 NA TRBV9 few ASSVEVTANYGYT
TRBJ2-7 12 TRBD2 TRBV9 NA ASAQSGSGYEQY
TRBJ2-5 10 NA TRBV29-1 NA SVEGGDETQY
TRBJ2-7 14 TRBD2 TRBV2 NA ASSGISGWSSYEQY
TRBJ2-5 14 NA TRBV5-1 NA ASSLGSGTIGETQY
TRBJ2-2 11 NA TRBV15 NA ATSRGNTGELF
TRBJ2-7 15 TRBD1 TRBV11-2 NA ASSLDPGTDVAWEQY
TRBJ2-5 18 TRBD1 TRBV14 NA ASSQGPTGVMRGVQETQY
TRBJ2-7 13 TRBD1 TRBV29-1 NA SVAATGAVSYEQY
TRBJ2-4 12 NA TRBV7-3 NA ASSLLGGEDIQY
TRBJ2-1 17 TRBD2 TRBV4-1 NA ASSQDIALAGVSGNEQF
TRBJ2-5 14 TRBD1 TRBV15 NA ATSRGGDRVQETQY
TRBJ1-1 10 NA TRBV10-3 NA AISVKNTEAF
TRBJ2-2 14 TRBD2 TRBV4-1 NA ASSQAAGLNTGELF
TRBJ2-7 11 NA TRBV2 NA ASSEGRNYEQY
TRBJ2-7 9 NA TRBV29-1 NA SVFLTYEQY
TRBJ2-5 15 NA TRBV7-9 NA ASTILISRPARETQY
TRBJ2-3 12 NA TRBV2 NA ASSGGPRADTQY
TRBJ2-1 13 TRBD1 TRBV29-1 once SAEGQGTDYGQQF
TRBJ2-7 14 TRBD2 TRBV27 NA ASSTYRTSGSYEQY
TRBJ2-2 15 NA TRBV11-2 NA ASSLGLGNANTGELF
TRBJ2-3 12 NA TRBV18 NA ASSPRGTTDTQY
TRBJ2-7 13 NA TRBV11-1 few ASSIIDRSDYEQY
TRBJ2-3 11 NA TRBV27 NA ASSQINTDTQY
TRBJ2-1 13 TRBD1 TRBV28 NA ASSYPGQIYNEQF
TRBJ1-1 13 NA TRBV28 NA ASSATVFGNTEAF
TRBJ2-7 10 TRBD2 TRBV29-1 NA SVGGREYEQY
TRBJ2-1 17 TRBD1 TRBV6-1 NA ASSEGWTGNGRNYNEQF
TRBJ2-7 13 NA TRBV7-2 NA ASSPPDRGPYEQY
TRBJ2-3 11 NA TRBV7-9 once ASSSTIADTQY
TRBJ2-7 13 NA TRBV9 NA ASSIEGPQAGEQY
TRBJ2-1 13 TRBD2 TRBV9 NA ASSVAGRGRDEQF
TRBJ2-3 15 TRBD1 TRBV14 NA ASSQAPTGIRADTQY
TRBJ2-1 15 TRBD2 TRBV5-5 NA ASSLVGTSGIYNEQF
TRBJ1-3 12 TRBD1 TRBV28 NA ASSDTGGGNTIY
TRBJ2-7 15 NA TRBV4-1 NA ASSQDGSFRERAEQY
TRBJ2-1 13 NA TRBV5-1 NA ASSFWGAASLEQF